Listed below are T cell receptor beta chains from one sample, sequenced in a study of Graves' ophthalmopathy and Graves' hyperthyroidism. TCRdb re-called the multiplex PCR reads through MiXCR, storing one row per CDR3 protein. The table shows around 670,000 distinct CDR3 sequences, with 40% occurring only once. The specimen sequenced was peripheral blood. The receptor set was obtained from an adult man with Graves' ophthalmopathy. Each CDR3 is given with its conserved first and last residue. Fields, in order: D gene, V gene, clone size, J gene, CDR3 DNA, CDR3 protein. A D gene is named only where the DNA matches it firmly. Expanded clones are given a class, and other clones once, few, many or no size at all.

d_gene: TRBD1; v_gene: TRBV7-2; abundance: -; j_gene: TRBJ2-2; CDR3nt: TGTGCCAGCAACGGCGGGACAGGGGGCTGGACCGGGGAGCTGTTTTTT; CDR3aa: CASNGGTGGWTGELFF
d_gene: TRBD1; v_gene: TRBV10-3; abundance: -; j_gene: TRBJ2-7; CDR3nt: TGTGCCAGCAGTTTTAAGACAGGGGGCGAGCAGTACTTC; CDR3aa: CASSFKTGGEQYF
d_gene: TRBD1; v_gene: TRBV19; abundance: many; j_gene: TRBJ1-2; CDR3nt: TGTGCCAGTCAGCCCCTGAAGGGACAGACCAACTATGGCTACACCTTC; CDR3aa: CASQPLKGQTNYGYTF
d_gene: TRBD1; v_gene: TRBV7-9; abundance: many; j_gene: TRBJ1-1; CDR3nt: TGTGCCAGCAGCTTATGGCGGGACAGGGTGGGCGCTGAAGCTTTCTTT; CDR3aa: CASSLWRDRVGAEAFF
d_gene: -; v_gene: TRBV25-1; abundance: many; j_gene: TRBJ1-1; CDR3nt: TGTGCCAGCAGTGAATCTGGACAGCGAAAAGCTTTCTTT; CDR3aa: CASSESGQRKAFF
d_gene: -; v_gene: TRBV7-9; abundance: few; j_gene: TRBJ2-7; CDR3nt: TGTGCCAGCAGCTATCAGGGGCTCGAGCAGTACTTC; CDR3aa: CASSYQGLEQYF
d_gene: TRBD1; v_gene: TRBV12-3/TRBV12-4; abundance: few; j_gene: TRBJ1-1; CDR3nt: TGTGCCAGCAGTTTAGCGACAGGGGGCACTGAAGCTTTCTTT; CDR3aa: CASSLATGGTEAFF
d_gene: TRBD2; v_gene: TRBV29-1; abundance: -; j_gene: TRBJ2-5; CDR3nt: TGCAGCGTTGAACAGAGCGGGGTTGAGACCCAGTACTTC; CDR3aa: CSVEQSGVETQYF
d_gene: TRBD2; v_gene: TRBV10-3; abundance: -; j_gene: TRBJ2-5; CDR3nt: TGTGCCATCAGTGCTGACAGTGGGGGGGTCCGGGAGACCCAGTACTTC; CDR3aa: CAISADSGGVRETQYF
d_gene: -; v_gene: TRBV2; abundance: many; j_gene: TRBJ1-5; CDR3nt: TGTGCCAGCAGTAGACAGAATAGCAATCAGCCCCAGCATTTT; CDR3aa: CASSRQNSNQPQHF
d_gene: -; v_gene: TRBV20-1; abundance: few; j_gene: TRBJ1-5; CDR3nt: TGCAGTGCTCGGCCGGGGGGGAGCAGCAATCAGCCCCAGCATTTT; CDR3aa: CSARPGGSSNQPQHF
d_gene: -; v_gene: TRBV15; abundance: many; j_gene: TRBJ2-7; CDR3nt: TGTGCCACCAGCAGGGGGAACTGGCCGTACGAGCAGTACTTC; CDR3aa: CATSRGNWPYEQYF
d_gene: -; v_gene: TRBV20-1; abundance: -; j_gene: TRBJ2-7; CDR3nt: TGCAGTGCCTCAGGTGGAAGCGAGCAGTACTTC; CDR3aa: CSASGGSEQYF
d_gene: TRBD2; v_gene: TRBV12-3/TRBV12-4; abundance: few; j_gene: TRBJ2-5; CDR3nt: TGTGCCAGCAGTTTAACCGAGCGGGGGGGAGAGACCCAGTACTTC; CDR3aa: CASSLTERGGETQYF
d_gene: -; v_gene: TRBV7-9; abundance: many; j_gene: TRBJ1-3; CDR3nt: TGTGCCACAAAAAGCGGAAACACCATATATTTT; CDR3aa: CATKSGNTIYF
d_gene: -; v_gene: TRBV5-6; abundance: -; j_gene: TRBJ1-2; CDR3nt: TGTGCCAGCAGCTGGGGACGCTTAACCTATGGCTACACCTTC; CDR3aa: CASSWGRLTYGYTF
d_gene: -; v_gene: TRBV25-1; abundance: -; j_gene: TRBJ1-4; CDR3nt: TGTGCCAGTAGTGGGACTCACGATCCAACTAATGAAAAACTGTTTTTT; CDR3aa: CASSGTHDPTNEKLFF
d_gene: -; v_gene: TRBV7-8; abundance: once; j_gene: TRBJ2-7; CDR3nt: TGTGCCAGCAGCTTAGGCCTGGGAGGGACAGGAGAGCAGCACTTC; CDR3aa: CASSLGLGGTGEQHF
d_gene: -; v_gene: TRBV25-1; abundance: -; j_gene: TRBJ1-1; CDR3nt: TGTGCCAGCAGTGAATACGCAGGGAACACTGAAGCTTTCTTT; CDR3aa: CASSEYAGNTEAFF
d_gene: -; v_gene: TRBV2; abundance: few; j_gene: TRBJ1-5; CDR3nt: TGTGCCAGCAGTTTAGCGCGGAACAGGGTAAGCAATCAGCCCCAGCATTTT; CDR3aa: CASSLARNRVSNQPQHF
d_gene: TRBD1; v_gene: TRBV25-1; abundance: -; j_gene: TRBJ2-2; CDR3nt: TGTGCCAGCAGAGACAGGGGGGTCGGGGAGCTGTTTTTT; CDR3aa: CASRDRGVGELFF
d_gene: TRBD1; v_gene: TRBV2; abundance: -; j_gene: TRBJ1-2; CDR3nt: TGTGCCAGCAGCCGGAGACAGGGTTCTGGCTACACCTTC; CDR3aa: CASSRRQGSGYTF
d_gene: -; v_gene: TRBV20-1; abundance: few; j_gene: TRBJ1-4; CDR3nt: TGCAGTGCTAGACCGGCTTCTAATGAAAAACTGTTTTTT; CDR3aa: CSARPASNEKLFF
d_gene: -; v_gene: TRBV20-1; abundance: -; j_gene: TRBJ2-7; CDR3nt: TGCAGTGCTAGAGTTCCAGAATTGGGCGGGACCGTCTACGAGCAGTACTTC; CDR3aa: CSARVPELGGTVYEQYF
d_gene: -; v_gene: TRBV20-1; abundance: -; j_gene: TRBJ1-1; CDR3nt: TGCAGTGCGGACGAAGGAAGGGAAGCTTTCTTT; CDR3aa: CSADEGREAFF
d_gene: -; v_gene: TRBV7-9; abundance: many; j_gene: TRBJ1-2; CDR3nt: TGTGCCAGCAGCTCAACCACAGAGGCTAACTATGGCTACACCTTC; CDR3aa: CASSSTTEANYGYTF
d_gene: -; v_gene: TRBV29-1; abundance: -; j_gene: TRBJ1-1; CDR3nt: TGCAGCGTTGATCGTCCCGAGAACACTGAAGCTTTCTTT; CDR3aa: CSVDRPENTEAFF
d_gene: -; v_gene: TRBV2; abundance: many; j_gene: TRBJ2-5; CDR3nt: TGTGCCAGCCGAAAGGGGGGGATGGACCGAGGCCCCCAAGAGACCCAGTACTTC; CDR3aa: CASRKGGMDRGPQETQYF
d_gene: TRBD1; v_gene: TRBV10-3; abundance: -; j_gene: TRBJ2-7; CDR3nt: TGTGCCAGCAGGCGCTCTGACAGGGAGAGCTTAGAGTACTTC; CDR3aa: CASRRSDRESLEYF
d_gene: TRBD2; v_gene: TRBV10-2; abundance: -; j_gene: TRBJ2-7; CDR3nt: TGCGCCAGCGGCCCGGGGGGGAATGAGCAGTACTTC; CDR3aa: CASGPGGNEQYF
d_gene: TRBD1; v_gene: TRBV7-9; abundance: few; j_gene: TRBJ1-2; CDR3nt: TGTGCCAGCAGCTTCGGACAGGTTGGCTATGGCTACACCTTC; CDR3aa: CASSFGQVGYGYTF
d_gene: -; v_gene: TRBV10-3; abundance: -; j_gene: TRBJ1-5; CDR3nt: TGTGCCATCAGTGAGACTAGCGGGACCAACGAGCATTTT; CDR3aa: CAISETSGTNEHF
d_gene: -; v_gene: TRBV7-6; abundance: -; j_gene: TRBJ1-1; CDR3nt: TGTGCCAGCATAGACATGAACACTGAAGCTTTCTTT; CDR3aa: CASIDMNTEAFF
d_gene: TRBD2; v_gene: TRBV20-1; abundance: -; j_gene: TRBJ2-2; CDR3nt: TGCAGTGCTAGGCCGACTAGCGGGAGGGCCGGTTACACCGGGGAGCTGTTTTTT; CDR3aa: CSARPTSGRAGYTGELFF
d_gene: -; v_gene: TRBV5-6; abundance: -; j_gene: TRBJ2-7; CDR3nt: TGTGCCAGCAGCTTGGACAGGGCCCACGAGCAGTACTTC; CDR3aa: CASSLDRAHEQYF
d_gene: -; v_gene: TRBV20-1; abundance: -; j_gene: TRBJ2-7; CDR3nt: TGCAGTGGGCTGCGGACCGGGTACGGGCAGTACTTC; CDR3aa: CSGLRTGYGQYF
d_gene: -; v_gene: TRBV20-1; abundance: many; j_gene: TRBJ1-1; CDR3nt: TGCAGTGCTTTACAGGGTAACACTGAAGCTTTCTTT; CDR3aa: CSALQGNTEAFF
d_gene: -; v_gene: TRBV6-5; abundance: few; j_gene: TRBJ1-5; CDR3nt: TGTGCCAGCAGTTTGGACTCTGTCAATCAGCCCCAGCATTTT; CDR3aa: CASSLDSVNQPQHF
d_gene: TRBD2; v_gene: TRBV2; abundance: -; j_gene: TRBJ2-7; CDR3nt: TGTGCCAGCAGTTACCCAGGTCGGGGCGGGAGCTCCTACGAGCAGTACTTC; CDR3aa: CASSYPGRGGSSYEQYF
d_gene: -; v_gene: TRBV24-1; abundance: many; j_gene: TRBJ1-5; CDR3nt: TGTGCCACCAGTGATGCGCAGAATATATTTGAGGCCCAGCATTTT; CDR3aa: CATSDAQNIFEAQHF
d_gene: TRBD2; v_gene: TRBV28; abundance: -; j_gene: TRBJ2-7; CDR3nt: TGTGCCAGCAGTTCTAGCGGGGCGGGACACTACGAGCAGTACTTC; CDR3aa: CASSSSGAGHYEQYF
d_gene: TRBD2; v_gene: TRBV10-3; abundance: -; j_gene: TRBJ2-5; CDR3nt: TGTGCCATCAGTGATAGGGGACTAGCGGAGACCCAGTACTTC; CDR3aa: CAISDRGLAETQYF
d_gene: -; v_gene: TRBV19; abundance: -; j_gene: TRBJ1-1; CDR3nt: TGTGCCAGTAGTACGGTGGCCGGGAGCACTGAAGCTTTCTTT; CDR3aa: CASSTVAGSTEAFF